The following is a T cell receptor beta chain sequence with its context. Germline loops: CDR1 SGHTA, CDR2 FQGNSA. The trim removed 5 bases at V and 6 bases at J, leaving 9 bases unmatched. This CDR3 comprises 16 residues. Study processing details: Quantification of nucleated cells was approximated via reference gene primer amplification. Only in-frame clones appear in the TCRdb table, and some are missing; sequencing was by immunoSEQ multiplex PCR. D and trimming come from the DNA, and the V and J calls and clone size come from that table. The table shows 30,000 to 40,000 clones, with about three quarters occurring only once. The data were taken from a study of blood T cell repertoires in COVID-19. Study at large: Donors in the United States, Italy and Spain gave samples during acute or convalescent COVID-19. In each case, the material was cDNA or gDNA derived from T cells, B-cell-depleted T cells, or PBMCs.

Recruited during active infection, patients (from Seattle) were subsequently followed longitudinally. The sequence came from a man between 65 and 80 years old with COVID-19, enrolled during active disease. Sequencing was done on a sample of peripheral blood. The rearrangement joins TRBV7-2 to TRBJ2-7, with TRBD2 matching over 14 bases. The CDR3 sequence: CASSQGLAGVVSEQYF. DNA for the CDR3: TGTGCCAGCAGCCAGGGACTAGCGGGGGTTGTCTCCGAGCAGTACTTC.